This entry is about one T cell receptor beta chain. The antigen is unknown. Some clones are missing from TCRdb's copy, which holds only in-frame ones; the method was immunoSEQ multiplex PCR. The data show around 180,000 clones, around 89% seen once. The sample belongs to a study of T cell responses to AZD1222 COVID-19 vaccine. Germline V gives CDR1 LGHNA, CDR2 YNFKEQ. V gave up 0 bases and J gave up 9 bases; unmatched junction bases: 11. The CDR3 extends over 18 amino acids. Notes on the study in general: The sample set comprised mostly white British donors with more females, and clonal diversity was possibly underestimated. At baseline, just 5 or 6 AZD1222 recipients tested seropositive. Along spike, vaccine-associated CD4 TCRs were found throughout, with dominance at 160-218 and 743-854. Repertoire sampling occurred only after the peak T cell response.

This material consisted of peripheral blood, taken on day 0 of AZD1222 vaccination. The receptor was derived from an adult in good health. This chain connects TRBV4-2 to TRBJ2-1; 13 bases line up with TRBD2. The CDR3 bases are TGTGCCAGCAGCCAAGACCCGCTCACTAGCGGGGGGGCTTCTGAGCAGTTCTTC. Translated: CASSQDPLTSGGASEQFF.